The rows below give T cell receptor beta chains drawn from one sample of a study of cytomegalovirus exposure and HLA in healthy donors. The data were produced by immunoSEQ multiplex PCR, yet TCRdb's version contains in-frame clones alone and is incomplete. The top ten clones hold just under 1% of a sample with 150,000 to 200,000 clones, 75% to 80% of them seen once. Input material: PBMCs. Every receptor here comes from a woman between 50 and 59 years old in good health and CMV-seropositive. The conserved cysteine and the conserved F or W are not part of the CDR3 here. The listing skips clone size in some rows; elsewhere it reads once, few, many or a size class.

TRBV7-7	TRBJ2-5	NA	ASSARQQETQY
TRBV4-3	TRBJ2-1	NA	ASSQGGLDEGEQF
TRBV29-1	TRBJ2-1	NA	SVTDRAVYNEQF
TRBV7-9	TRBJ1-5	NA	ASSLDRGDQPQH
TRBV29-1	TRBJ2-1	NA	SASTAGGPIGQF
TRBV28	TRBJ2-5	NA	ASSNLAGGETQY
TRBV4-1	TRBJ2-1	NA	ASSPRDRVGYNEQF
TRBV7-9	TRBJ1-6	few	ASSLWAGGSSSPLH
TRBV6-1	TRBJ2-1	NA	ASRGGTVGDEQF
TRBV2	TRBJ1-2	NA	ASSPGQGAYYGYT
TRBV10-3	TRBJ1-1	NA	AISDTNRGDTEAF
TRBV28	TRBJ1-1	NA	ASRPSLGAMNTEAF
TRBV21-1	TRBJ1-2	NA	ASSSRQRLKGVSGYNYGYT
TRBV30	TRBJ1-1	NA	AWISARATEAF
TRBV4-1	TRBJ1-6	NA	ASSLDRLNSPLH
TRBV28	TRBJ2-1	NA	ASSRSGRGAYNEQF
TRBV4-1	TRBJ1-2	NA	ASSQTGGSVPHGYT
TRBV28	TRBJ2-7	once	ASRVTGVYYEQY
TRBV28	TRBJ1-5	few	ASSLFINPEVNQPQH
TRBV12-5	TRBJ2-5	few	ASGLDGETQY
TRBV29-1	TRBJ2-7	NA	SARDRGPYEQY
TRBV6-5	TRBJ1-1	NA	ASRAGTGPNTEAF
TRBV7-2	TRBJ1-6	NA	ASSLGQGGKSSYNSPLH
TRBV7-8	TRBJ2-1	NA	ASSPLRGGGYNEQF
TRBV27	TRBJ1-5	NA	ASKGSGAGQPQH
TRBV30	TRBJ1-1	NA	AWSVPKWGTGGIDTEAF
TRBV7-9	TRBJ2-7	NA	ASSLIADTYEQY
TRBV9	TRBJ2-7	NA	ASSPGLGYEQY
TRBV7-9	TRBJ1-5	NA	ASSSTGGGQPQH
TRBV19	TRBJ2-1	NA	ASLSTGGREQF
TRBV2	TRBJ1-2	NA	ASSWTGQGGSGYT
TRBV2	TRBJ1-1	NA	ASSAQSGGFSLRNTEAF